This T cell receptor beta chain originates from a study of identical twins. TCRdb processed the 5' RACE reads anew with MiXCR; each CDR3 protein has one entry. This sample carries 700,000 or so distinct CDR3 sequences, roughly 20% of them seen once, and the ten largest clones take 4% to 5.5%. This CDR3 has 16 amino acids. Germline assignment: CDR1 LGHDT and CDR2 YNNKEL (reference sequence). V gave up 2 bases and J gave up 0 bases, with 11 bases separating them. This sample also appeared in a second study, on T cells expressing NK-cell markers.

Sequenced material: PBMCs. V gene TRBV3-1 combines with J gene TRBJ1-3, with unresolved D. This TCR derives from a woman in her late teens or twenties in good health. Written as DNA, the CDR3 is TGTGCCAGCAGCCAAAACGGACTGAGCTCTGGAAACACCATATATTTT. Translation gives CASSQNGLSSGNTIYF.